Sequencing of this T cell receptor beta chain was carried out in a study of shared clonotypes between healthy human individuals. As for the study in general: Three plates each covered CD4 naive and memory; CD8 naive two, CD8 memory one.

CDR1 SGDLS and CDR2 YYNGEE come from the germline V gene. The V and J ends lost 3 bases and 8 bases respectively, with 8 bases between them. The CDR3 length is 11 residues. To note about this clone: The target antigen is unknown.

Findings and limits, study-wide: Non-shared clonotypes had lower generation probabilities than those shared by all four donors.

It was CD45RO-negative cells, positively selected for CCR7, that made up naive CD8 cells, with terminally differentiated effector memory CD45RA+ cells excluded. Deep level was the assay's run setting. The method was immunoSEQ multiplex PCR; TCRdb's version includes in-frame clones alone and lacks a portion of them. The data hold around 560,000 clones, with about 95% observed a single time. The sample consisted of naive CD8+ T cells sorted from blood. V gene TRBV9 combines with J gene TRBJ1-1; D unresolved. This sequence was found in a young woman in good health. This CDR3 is CASSDGPEAFF. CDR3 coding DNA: TGTGCCAGCAGCGACGGACCAGAAGCTTTCTTT.